The T cell receptor beta chain under discussion was sequenced for a study of TIL therapy for anti-PD-1-resistant metastatic lung cancer. Turning to the study itself: A few tumors were EGFR-mutant and two were ALK-rearranged. Median tumor mutation burden was around 1.6 mutations per megabase.

V was cut by 6 bases and J by 4 bases, with 9 bases left in between. Per germline, CDR1 MGHDK and CDR2 SYGVNS. This CDR3 is built from 12 residues. The time point was: pre-treatment sample, taken before nivolumab and TIL therapy. Tumor tissue came from excised metastases, mostly pleural nodules or supraclavicular lymph nodes. Sequencing used immunoSEQ v3. Sequencing depth was approximately 2 million read pairs for survey level, roughly 5-6 million for deep. Sequenced by immunoSEQ multiplex PCR; TCRdb stores in-frame clones only, minus some. Here the sample spans about 50,000 clones, less than 75% being singletons.

The chain is built from TRBV25-1 and TRBJ1-1; the D is unclear. This clonotype was obtained from a person aged 25 to 85 with non-small cell lung cancer. This specimen consisted of tumor tissue, obtained at baseline. DNA for the CDR3: TGTGCCAGCAGCTGGGGAATCACTGAAGCTTTCTTT. Amino acids: CASSWGITEAFF.